This record looks at one T cell receptor (beta chain) sequence and its context. Sequencing was performed with immunoSEQ multiplex PCR; in TCRdb, only in-frame clones are kept and a portion is missing. The sample holds roughly 150,000 clones, around 87% seen once. This CDR3 spans 16 amino acids. The V gene lost 4 bases and the J gene lost 1 base, with 16 bases spanning the gap. Germline V gene lookup returns CDR1 SGHRS and CDR2 YFSETQ. The sample is drawn from a study of blood T cell repertoires in COVID-19. Material: peripheral blood. This sequence joins TRBV5-1 and TRBJ2-3, with D perhaps TRBD1 (6 bases). This receptor was obtained from a woman older than 75 with COVID-19, enrolled during active disease. For the CDR3, the DNA is TGCGCCAGCAGCACCGGACAGCGCCCTCGCACAGATACGCAGTATTTT. This sequence encodes CASSTGQRPRTDTQYF.